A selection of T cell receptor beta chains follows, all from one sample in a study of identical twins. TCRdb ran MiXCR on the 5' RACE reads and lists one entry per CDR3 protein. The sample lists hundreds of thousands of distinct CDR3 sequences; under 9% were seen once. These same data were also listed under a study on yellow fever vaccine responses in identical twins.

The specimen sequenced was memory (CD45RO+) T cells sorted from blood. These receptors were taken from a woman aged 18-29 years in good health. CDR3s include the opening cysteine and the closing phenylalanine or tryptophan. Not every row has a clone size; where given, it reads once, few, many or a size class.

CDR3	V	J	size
CASSSHHPDTGELFF	TRBV7-6	TRBJ2-2	-
CASSLAVGAVGEKLFF	TRBV7-6	TRBJ1-4	few
CASSSSSTGNTGELFF	TRBV2	TRBJ2-2	few
CATNTHIDTDTQYF	TRBV24-1	TRBJ2-3	-
CASKPGTATGELFF	TRBV2	TRBJ2-2	few
CASSQDRSVRAGELFF	TRBV4-2	TRBJ2-2	-
CASSLDRAHGYTF	TRBV5-1	TRBJ1-2	many
CASSLEGTSGTNEQFF	TRBV5-1	TRBJ2-1	many
CASSQLAGGVNEQFF	TRBV12-3/TRBV12-4	TRBJ2-1	-
CASSLAGTGKANIQYF	TRBV5-4	TRBJ2-4	few
CDPHKFGEQYF	TRBV28	TRBJ2-7	few
CASGPGGAYTDTQYF	TRBV5-1	TRBJ2-3	many
CASSSGSSGANVLTF	TRBV6-4	TRBJ2-6	-
CASSFRRNTGELFF	TRBV6-2/TRBV6-3	TRBJ2-2	-
CSARDFTENTEAFF	TRBV20-1	TRBJ1-1	many
CASSLADTDTGELFF	TRBV5-1	TRBJ2-2	many
CSVEDPRGSSYNEQFF	TRBV29-1	TRBJ2-1	many
CSAEPRGRTGELFF	TRBV29-1	TRBJ2-2	-
CASSLVQGGETQYF	TRBV5-5	TRBJ2-5	few
CASRPGTGAYNEQFF	TRBV7-8	TRBJ2-1	-
CASSSRGEAFF	TRBV11-3	TRBJ1-1	few
CASSPTGFEQYF	TRBV3-1	TRBJ2-7	medium-sized
CSVFLSDRPNTEAFF	TRBV29-1	TRBJ1-1	many
CSVASGETQYF	TRBV29-1	TRBJ2-5	-
CASSLQGVYGYTF	TRBV12-3/TRBV12-4	TRBJ1-2	many
CASSEVFPQGNEQFF	TRBV6-1	TRBJ2-1	few
CASSLDRDTQYF	TRBV5-1	TRBJ2-3	many
CASSAVVAARYNEQFF	TRBV25-1	TRBJ2-1	many
CASSLRLQGGYTF	TRBV28	TRBJ1-2	-
CATSRDGGSTDTQYF	TRBV15	TRBJ2-3	few
CASTRAGGLQETQYF	TRBV28	TRBJ2-5	few
CATRDRVSDTQYF	TRBV25-1	TRBJ2-3	many
CAQNTAKNIQYF	TRBV28	TRBJ2-4	-
CASSEIVASGSYELYF	TRBV6-1	TRBJ2-7	-
CASSPPTGSLAIEQFF	TRBV12-3/TRBV12-4	TRBJ2-1	many
CSVGAGFRGETQYF	TRBV29-1	TRBJ2-5	-
CASSTGPLAPLHF	TRBV9	TRBJ1-6	few
CASSQDGQVLGHTNTGELFF	TRBV4-2	TRBJ2-2	-
CAISHPGRDEQYF	TRBV10-3	TRBJ2-7	few
CASSVPGNSGTGELFF	TRBV9	TRBJ2-2	-
CSAPDRGETQYF	TRBV20-1	TRBJ2-5	few
CASSGVTGELFF	TRBV9	TRBJ2-2	-
CATSAWRSGSGYNEQFF	TRBV24-1	TRBJ2-1	few
CASSLGGTQNSPLHF	TRBV7-9	TRBJ1-6	many
CASSPNRDNGELFF	TRBV12-3/TRBV12-4	TRBJ2-2	many
CASSLALDSTDTQYF	TRBV7-9	TRBJ2-3	few
CASSSPGTGGSKNTGELFF	TRBV5-4	TRBJ2-2	-
CASSRTDREHEQYF	TRBV28	TRBJ2-7	-
CASSYSGRSTDTQYF	TRBV9	TRBJ2-3	many